A selection of T cell receptor beta chains follows, all from one sample in a study of T cell repertoires in cytomegalovirus infection. MiXCR, run by TCRdb on the reads, gives a single entry per CDR3 protein. The sample includes under 850,000 distinct CDR3 sequences, 35% seen only once; the top ten take 2.8%. Material: PBMCs. The receptor source for this set is a human donor in good health (CMV status not recorded). Some clones in this sample may be carry-over from other donors' samples. Each CDR3 is given with its conserved first and last residue. A D gene is named only where the DNA matches it firmly. Clone sizes are given selectively: once, few, many, or a class where the clone is expanded.

abundance,v_gene,j_gene,d_gene,CDR3aa,CDR3nt
-,TRBV5-1,TRBJ1-6,-,CASSLEADVASPLHF,TGCGCCAGCAGCTTGGAGGCGGACGTTGCTTCACCCCTCCACTTT
many,TRBV6-2/TRBV6-3,TRBJ2-1,TRBD2,CASSYSGREYNEQFF,TGTGCCAGCAGTTACAGCGGGAGGGAATACAATGAGCAGTTCTTC
-,TRBV7-4,TRBJ1-2,TRBD1,CASSKWTGDYGYTF,TGTGCCAGCAGCAAGTGGACAGGGGATTATGGCTACACCTTC
-,TRBV25-1,TRBJ2-7,TRBD2,CASKTSGGGEQYF,TGTGCCAGCAAGACTAGCGGGGGTGGCGAGCAGTACTTC
many,TRBV12-3/TRBV12-4,TRBJ2-3,TRBD2,CATGLAIPTDTQYF,TGTGCCACGGGACTAGCGATCCCCACAGATACGCAGTATTTT
few,TRBV6-1,TRBJ1-5,-,CASRAGPGVTSNQPQHF,TGTGCCAGCAGGGCCGGGCCTGGAGTTACCTCGAATCAGCCCCAGCATTTT
few,TRBV19,TRBJ2-1,-,CASSIKRAGSNEQFF,TGTGCCAGTAGTATAAAAAGGGCCGGGTCCAATGAGCAGTTCTTC
-,TRBV19,TRBJ1-1,-,CASSIPGIDTEAFF,TGTGCCAGTAGTATTCCGGGGATTGACACTGAAGCTTTCTTT
-,TRBV19,TRBJ1-5,-,CASNAEPGLNQPQHF,TGTGCCAGTAACGCGGAGCCGGGGTTGAATCAGCCCCAGCATTTT
-,TRBV7-2,TRBJ2-4,TRBD2,CASSLVMASGIQYF,TGTGCCAGCAGCTTAGTTATGGCTAGCGGTATTCAGTACTTC
-,TRBV12-3/TRBV12-4,TRBJ2-5,-,CASSLGAGGQETQYF,TGTGCCAGCAGTTTAGGGGCAGGGGGGCAAGAGACCCAGTACTTC
-,TRBV10-3,TRBJ2-3,-,CAISESGGDTQYF,TGTGCCATCAGTGAGTCTGGGGGAGATACGCAGTATTTT
few,TRBV11-3,TRBJ2-7,-,CASSQRRGSEQYF,TGTGCCAGCAGCCAAAGGAGGGGGAGCGAGCAGTACTTC
-,TRBV4-1,TRBJ1-6,-,CASSQTTPGEAASPLHF,TGCGCCAGCAGCCAAACAACCCCCGGAGAGGCCGCTTCACCCCTCCACTTT
-,TRBV2,TRBJ1-2,-,CASSDWGANYGYTF,TGTGCCAGCAGTGATTGGGGGGCGAACTATGGCTACACCTTC
few,TRBV4-1,TRBJ2-1,TRBD2,CASSQDPLAGAYNEQFF,TGCGCCAGCAGCCAAGATCCACTAGCGGGGGCTTACAATGAGCAGTTCTTC
few,TRBV27,TRBJ2-5,TRBD2,CASSPTWAGGPGAETQYF,TGTGCCAGCAGTCCCACCTGGGCGGGAGGGCCCGGGGCAGAGACCCAGTACTTC
-,TRBV15,TRBJ2-2,-,CATSRDLRQGRTGELFF,TGTGCCACCAGCAGAGATTTACGGCAGGGGCGGACCGGGGAGCTGTTTTTT
many,TRBV7-8,TRBJ1-1,TRBD1,CASSSSGTGSLNTEAFF,TGTGCCAGCAGCTCCTCAGGGACAGGGAGTCTGAACACTGAAGCTTTCTTT
-,TRBV5-1,TRBJ1-1,-,CASTNLYNTEAFF,TGCGCCAGCACGAATCTGTACAACACTGAAGCTTTCTTT
-,TRBV7-6,TRBJ2-7,-,CASSFGLHYEQYF,TGTGCCAGCAGCTTTGGGCTACACTACGAGCAGTACTTC
-,TRBV6-6,TRBJ2-6,-,CATIYWRGANVLTF,TGTGCCACCATTTACTGGCGGGGGGCCAACGTCCTGACTTTC
-,TRBV7-9,TRBJ1-4,-,CASSLRMSRGGSNEKLFF,TGTGCCAGCAGCTTAAGGATGAGTCGTGGGGGAAGCAATGAAAAACTGTTTTTT
-,TRBV4-1,TRBJ1-1,-,CASSQDGWGVAFF,TGCGCCAGCAGCCAAGATGGGTGGGGTGTAGCTTTCTTT
few,TRBV10-2,TRBJ1-4,TRBD1,CASSLTLGTGSEKLFF,TGCGCCAGCAGCCTAACACTGGGGACAGGGAGTGAAAAACTGTTTTTT
-,TRBV27,TRBJ1-4,TRBD1,CASSRHPTGANEKLFF,TGTGCCAGCAGTCGCCATCCGACAGGGGCTAATGAAAAACTGTTTTTT
-,TRBV5-8,TRBJ1-4,-,CASSPLLDREKLFF,TGTGCCAGCAGCCCCCTCCTGGACCGCGAAAAACTGTTTTTT
-,TRBV15,TRBJ2-4,TRBD1,CATSRDPTGTDIQYF,TGTGCCACCAGCAGAGATCCGACAGGGACGGACATTCAGTACTTT
-,TRBV6-6,TRBJ1-2,TRBD1,CATPGTGGAGGGYTF,TGTGCCACCCCTGGGACAGGGGGCGCGGGAGGGGGCTACACCTTC
-,TRBV12-3/TRBV12-4,TRBJ2-5,-,CASSYTNEQETQYF,TGTGCCAGCAGTTACACGAACGAACAAGAGACCCAGTACTTC
-,TRBV7-8,TRBJ1-5,TRBD1,CASSPWTGGRYSNQPQHF,TGTGCCAGCAGCCCCTGGACAGGGGGCCGATATAGCAATCAGCCCCAGCATTTT
-,TRBV4-1,TRBJ1-1,-,CASSKDRSRRTENTEAFF,TGCGCCAGCAGCAAAGATCGATCAAGACGGACAGAAAACACTGAAGCTTTCTTT
few,TRBV5-1,TRBJ2-1,-,CASSPLAKSNNEQFF,TGCGCCAGCAGCCCGCTAGCGAAATCTAACAATGAGCAGTTCTTC
-,TRBV19,TRBJ1-5,-,CASSMGKTGSARQPQHF,TGTGCCAGTAGTATGGGGAAAACAGGGTCTGCCCGCCAGCCCCAGCATTTT
few,TRBV6-6,TRBJ1-2,-,CASSYSRPKGGYTF,TGTGCCAGCAGTTACTCGAGACCAAAAGGGGGCTACACCTTC
-,TRBV5-1,TRBJ1-1,-,CASSYMRLGTEAFF,TGCGCCAGCAGCTACATGAGATTAGGCACTGAAGCTTTCTTT
-,TRBV6-2/TRBV6-3,TRBJ1-5,-,CASSFRAGVGNQPQHF,TGTGCCAGCAGTTTCCGTGCCGGGGTTGGCAATCAGCCCCAGCATTTT
-,TRBV4-2,TRBJ2-2,TRBD1,CASSLGGDRGLGGELFF,TGTGCCAGCAGCCTAGGAGGGGACAGGGGGCTCGGCGGGGAGCTGTTTTTT
few,TRBV7-9,TRBJ2-5,-,CASSLALTAQETQYF,TGTGCCAGCAGCTTAGCTTTGACAGCCCAAGAGACCCAGTACTTC
-,TRBV6-6,TRBJ2-1,TRBD1,CASRRAGTGENEQFF,TGTGCCAGCAGACGAGCCGGGACAGGGGAGAATGAGCAGTTCTTC
few,TRBV5-6,TRBJ2-5,TRBD2,CASSFSAGKETQYF,TGTGCCAGCAGCTTCTCAGCGGGAAAAGAGACCCAGTACTTC
many,TRBV7-8,TRBJ2-7,-,CASRGVGIPYEQYF,TGTGCCAGCAGGGGTGTTGGCATTCCCTACGAGCAGTACTTC